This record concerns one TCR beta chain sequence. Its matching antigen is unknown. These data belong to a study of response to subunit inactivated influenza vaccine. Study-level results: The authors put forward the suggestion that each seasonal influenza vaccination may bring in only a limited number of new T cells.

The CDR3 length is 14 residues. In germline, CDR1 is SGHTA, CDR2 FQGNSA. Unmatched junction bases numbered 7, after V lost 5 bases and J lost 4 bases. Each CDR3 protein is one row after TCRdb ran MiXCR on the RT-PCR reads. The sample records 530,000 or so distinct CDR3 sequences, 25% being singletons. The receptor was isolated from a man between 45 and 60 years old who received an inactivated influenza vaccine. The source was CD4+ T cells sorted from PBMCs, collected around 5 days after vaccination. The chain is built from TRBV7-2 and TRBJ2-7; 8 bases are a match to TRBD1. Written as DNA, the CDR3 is TGTGCCAGCAGCCCTCAGGGGGCGGGGTACGAGCAGTACTTC. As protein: CASSPQGAGYEQYF.